This TCR beta chain is drawn from a study of CD8+ T cells in alopecia areata. Overall study: Tofacitinib administration to treated patients was oral, at 5 to 10 mg twice daily.

Study outcomes and limitations: Lesional scalp exceeded normal scalp in clonality, especially in alopecia totalis/universalis.

Those with alopecia areata gave lesional scalp punch biopsies and peripheral blood. In germline, CDR1 is SQVTM, CDR2 ANQGSEA. The V and J ends lost 3 bases and 8 bases respectively, with 14 bases between them. The CDR3 length is 13 residues. cDNA prepared by RNA extraction and subsequent reverse transcription served as the template for sequencing. This table comes from immunoSEQ multiplex PCR, and its TCRdb copy is limited to in-frame clones, with some not included. The table includes about 150,000 clones, roughly 48% detected once. To note about this clone: Its antigen is as yet unknown.

The source of this sequence is a human donor with alopecia areata. Sequenced material: CD4+ T cells sorted from blood. The gene calls are TRBV29-1 and TRBJ1-3; D is undetermined. The CDR3 DNA reads TGCAGCGTTGAGTCCGGGTTCGGGGACACCATATATTTT. Amino acid sequence: CSVESGFGDTIYF.